This TCR beta chain was captured in a study of cytomegalovirus exposure and HLA in healthy donors. Study-level findings and limits: Data from an earlier analysis indicated that most TCR beta V segments were productive either about 87% or about 30% of the time.

The CDR3 extends over 12 amino acids. Germline V gene lookup returns CDR1 SQVTM and CDR2 ANQGSEA. The study ran its PCR with 60 Vbeta and 13 Jbeta primers. Repertoires were generated with immunoSEQ multiplex PCR, while TCRdb's copy carries only in-frame clones and drops some. The sample lists approximately 150,000 clones; about 79% were seen once. A word on this clone: Its target is not known.

This clonotype was obtained from a male donor in good health and CMV-seronegative. The V call is TRBV29-1, the J call TRBJ2-5, with D hard to call. The closer fit of TRBJ2-7 to the DNA end suggests the J call may be wrong. Sequencing was done on a sample of PBMCs. The CDR3: CSVVPHSYEQYF. For the CDR3, the DNA is TGCAGCGTTGTCCCTCATTCTTACGAGCAGTACTTC.